Listed below are T cell receptor beta chains from one sample, sequenced in a study of T cell responses to AZD1222 COVID-19 vaccine. Sequencing was performed with immunoSEQ multiplex PCR; in TCRdb, only in-frame clones are kept and a portion is missing. The table has about 150,000 clones, 75% to 95% seen once; the top ten hold roughly 2.9%. This material consisted of peripheral blood, taken on day 0 of MenACWY control vaccination. These receptors were collected from an adult in good health. Each CDR3 is given with its conserved first and last residue. The D gene is left open where the match is weak. Clone size, where shown, is once, few, many, or a class for clones that have expanded.

j_gene	v_gene	d_gene	abundance	CDR3nt	CDR3aa
TRBJ1-1	TRBV12-3/TRBV12-4	.	.	TGTGCCAGCAGTTTCGGACAGATATCTGAAGCTTTCTTT	CASSFGQISEAFF
TRBJ1-1	TRBV9	.	.	TGTGCCAGCAGCGCCCCGGGCGGTGAAGCTTTCTTT	CASSAPGGEAFF
TRBJ2-2	TRBV24-1	TRBD1	.	TGTGCCACCGGGGGACAGATGAACACCGGGGAGCTGTTTTTT	CATGGQMNTGELFF
TRBJ1-4	TRBV19	.	few	TGTGCCAGTAGTATAGAGGGCAGTGGGTCAAAACTGTTTTTT	CASSIEGSGSKLFF
TRBJ2-5	TRBV7-8	.	.	TGTGCCAGCAGCCCCGTGGGAGACAGGAGGGTGACCCAGTACTTC	CASSPVGDRRVTQYF
TRBJ2-1	TRBV4-2	.	.	TGTGCCAGCAGCCAAGATGGGGTAAGCTCCTACAATGAGCAGTTCTTC	CASSQDGVSSYNEQFF
TRBJ1-1	TRBV28	.	.	TGTGCCAGCAGTGCTGCGGGCAACCAGAACACTGAAGCTTTCTTT	CASSAAGNQNTEAFF
TRBJ1-6	TRBV28	.	.	TGTGCCAGCAGTTTTGCCTCCTATAATTCACCCCTCCACTTT	CASSFASYNSPLHF
TRBJ2-2	TRBV11-2	.	.	TGTGCCAGCAGCTTAGGCCAGGGGGGGAAGCTGTTTTTT	CASSLGQGGKLFF
TRBJ1-1	TRBV29-1	.	once	TGCAGCGTCCGGGGGGACACTGAAGCTTTCTTT	CSVRGDTEAFF
TRBJ2-5	TRBV7-9	.	.	TGTGCCAGCAGCTTAGAACACCGCCTTCAAGAGACCCAGTACTTC	CASSLEHRLQETQYF
TRBJ2-3	TRBV20-1	TRBD2	.	TGCAGTGCTAGTATAGCAGCGGGAACAGATACGCAGTATTTT	CSASIAAGTDTQYF
TRBJ1-5	TRBV14	.	.	TGTGCCAGCAGCCAAGCGAGCTCTCAGCCCCAGCATTTT	CASSQASSQPQHF
TRBJ2-3	TRBV5-1	.	.	TGCGCCAGCAGCTTGGAGGCCAGGGGCTGGGATACGCAGTATTTT	CASSLEARGWDTQYF
TRBJ2-2	TRBV7-7	TRBD1	.	TGTGCTAGCAGCTCAGACAGGGAAGCCGGGGAGCTGTTTTTT	CASSSDREAGELFF
TRBJ2-7	TRBV25-1	.	.	TGTGCCAGCAGTGCTCGTCACAGGGCTACCTACGAGCAGTACTTC	CASSARHRATYEQYF
TRBJ2-2	TRBV9	TRBD1	.	TGTGCCAGCAGCGTAGGGCCGGGACAGAGACCGAACACCGGGGAGCTGTTTTTT	CASSVGPGQRPNTGELFF
TRBJ2-5	TRBV7-9	.	.	TGTGCCAGCAGCCAAGGCAGGCGGCAAGAGACCCAGTACTTC	CASSQGRRQETQYF
TRBJ2-2	TRBV6-5	.	.	TGTGCCAGCAGTCCTCAAGGGGGAGCCGGGGAGCTGTTTTTT	CASSPQGGAGELFF
TRBJ2-7	TRBV3-1/TRBV3-2	.	few	TGTGCCAGCAGCCCGATGGGGATAAGGCCTTCCTACGAGCAGTACTTC	CASSPMGIRPSYEQYF
TRBJ1-1	TRBV5-4	.	.	TGTGCCAGCAGCTTAGGAGGGCTGAACACTGAAGCTTTCTTT	CASSLGGLNTEAFF
TRBJ1-1	TRBV3-1/TRBV3-2	.	once	TGTGCCAGCAGCCAAGATCATAGACTTCGGAACACTGAAGCTTTCTTT	CASSQDHRLRNTEAFF
TRBJ2-7	TRBV3-1/TRBV3-2	.	.	TGTGCCAGCAGCCAAGAGCCGGGTAGGGGCTACGAGCAGTACTTC	CASSQEPGRGYEQYF
TRBJ2-2	TRBV19	TRBD1	.	TGTGCCAGTAGTGTGACAGGGTCCGGGGAGCTGTTTTTT	CASSVTGSGELFF
TRBJ2-1	TRBV6-5	.	once	TGTGCCACCTCAACAGCGCCCTACAATGAGCAGTTCTTC	CATSTAPYNEQFF
TRBJ1-5	TRBV27	TRBD1	.	TGTGCCAGCAGTTCTACAGGGGGCCACCAGCCCCAGCATTTT	CASSSTGGHQPQHF
TRBJ2-7	TRBV5-8	.	.	TGTGCCAGCAGTCCCAAACCCAGCGTAATGGGGACCTACGAGCAGTACTTC	CASSPKPSVMGTYEQYF
TRBJ1-6	TRBV28	.	.	TGTGCCAGCGGACCCCCTTGGGGGAGTAATTCACCCCTCCACTTT	CASGPPWGSNSPLHF
TRBJ2-3	TRBV5-1	TRBD2	.	TGCGCCAGCAGCTCGGGGGGGAGCACAGATACGCAGTATTTT	CASSSGGSTDTQYF
TRBJ1-1	TRBV18	TRBD1	.	TGTGCCAGCTCAGGACGGACAGGGGAGAACACTGAAGCTTTCTTT	CASSGRTGENTEAFF
TRBJ2-3	TRBV28	TRBD2	once	TGTGCCAGCAGTCCCCTGACTAGCGACCCAGATACGCAGTATTTT	CASSPLTSDPDTQYF
TRBJ2-7	TRBV7-9	.	.	TGTGCCAGCTTAGCCCAGGGGAGGTCCTACGAGCAGTACTTC	CASLAQGRSYEQYF
TRBJ1-3	TRBV12-3/TRBV12-4	.	once	TGTGCCAGCAGGCGAAACACCATATATTTT	CASRRNTIYF
TRBJ1-3	TRBV2	.	.	TGTGCCAGCACCGCGGGCAGGGGCCGCTCCCTCTCTGGAAACACCATATATTTT	CASTAGRGRSLSGNTIYF
TRBJ2-1	TRBV7-6	.	.	TGTGCCAGCAGCTTGGAGGGGACCTTCAGGGGGAATGAGCAGTTCTTC	CASSLEGTFRGNEQFF
TRBJ1-1	TRBV9	.	.	TGTGCCAGCAGCGGGGTTGGGACTTTAGGGACTGAAGCTTTCTTT	CASSGVGTLGTEAFF